A selection of T cell receptor beta chains follows, all from one sample in a study of blood T cell repertoires in COVID-19. Clones were read by immunoSEQ multiplex PCR, and TCRdb kept only the in-frame ones, dropping some. The repertoire includes about 190,000 clones, roughly 90% of them detected once, and roughly 0.56% sits in the top ten. Sample: peripheral blood. These receptors came from a man aged 50-60 years with acute or convalescent COVID-19. CDR3s leave out the opening cysteine and the closing phenylalanine or tryptophan. The order of the fields is J gene, V gene, CDR3 protein.

TRBJ1-5 TRBV3-1/TRBV3-2 ASSQEFDRSSQPQH
TRBJ1-2 TRBV6-5 ASTSAGSNYGYT
TRBJ2-2 TRBV5-4 ASSPELQGSAGELF
TRBJ1-4 TRBV5-4 ASSYEGFNEKLF
TRBJ2-2 TRBV5-1 ASSLDRRLSGAGGELF
TRBJ2-2 TRBV28 ASSLTGGRGGELF
TRBJ1-4 TRBV24-1 ATSDSRHRGDGEKLF
TRBJ2-4 TRBV7-2 ASRSKGVAKNIQY
TRBJ2-2 TRBV27 ASTLLGTGVNTGELF
TRBJ2-7 TRBV7-2 ASSQSRVEQY
TRBJ1-4 TRBV18 ASSPGRNEKLF
TRBJ2-3 TRBV14 ASSQRGRMSTDTQY
TRBJ1-2 TRBV7-9 ASSLGDRGYGYT
TRBJ1-2 TRBV27 ASSLSQGAVGYT
TRBJ2-1 TRBV11-1 ASSFRDNEQF
TRBJ1-2 TRBV29-1 SVGLSGYGYT
TRBJ2-3 TRBV27 ASSFSLTSSTDTQY
TRBJ1-5 TRBV27 ASSLFYRTSDNPEPQH